This T cell receptor beta chain originates from a study of tumor-infiltrating lymphocytes in primary liver carcinoma. The study's findings and limits: Tumors had a top-250-clone fraction that was significantly higher than blood (p = 0.039). Comparison of CD4+ and CD8+ repertoires was precluded by bulk unsorted samples. Tumor-adjacent and tumor-blood pairs overlapped less than tumor region pairs did.

TCR beta cDNA came from about 500 ng total RNA, primed with a constant-region primer. Modified slightly, ARM-PCR produced TCR beta libraries over three nested multiplex PCR rounds. Each CDR3 protein gets one entry after TCRdb re-called the multiplex PCR reads with MiXCR. The table records hundreds of thousands of distinct CDR3 sequences, 45% to 70% of them present only once. It was unsorted whole blood that yielded blood RNA, and germline DNA was also extracted. The researchers drew 4 to 5 milliliters of peripheral blood before surgery. With respect to this clonotype: Its matching antigen is unknown.

Sequenced: peripheral blood. This clonotype was sampled from a woman in her twenties or thirties with primary liver carcinoma and hepatitis B virus infection.

The CDR3 sequence: CASSHGTSGSINEQFF. The DNA of the CDR3 is TGCGCCAGCAGCCATGGAACTAGCGGGAGTATCAATGAGCAGTTCTTC. The rearrangement links TRBV4-1 to TRBJ2-1; TRBD2 aligns across 11 bases. CDR1 and CDR2 (germline): MGHRA, YSYEKL. The length of the CDR3 is 16 residues. Losses at the gene ends were 3 bases for V and 6 bases for J; bases not matched to a gene: 7.